This TCR beta chain is from a study of OX40 agonist ivuxolimab in advanced cancers. Background on the study: Patients receiving dose escalation had hepatocellular carcinoma, melanoma, renal cell or head and neck cancer. Whole-study findings and limits: Among T cells, CD8+ cells averaged more expanded clones than CD4+ cells. Antigen specificity was not determined for the expanded peripheral T cells.

A note on this clone: Its specificity is not known.

Germline loops: CDR1 GTSNPN, CDR2 SVGIG (reference sequence). Trimming took off 1 base at V and 8 bases at J, with 9 bases between the two ends. The CDR3 length is 13 residues. Produced via immunoSEQ multiplex PCR; TCRdb's table is partial and in-frame only. Among about 70,000 clones listed, about 90% were seen once. The receptor was isolated from an adult with an advanced solid tumor such as melanoma, head and neck, liver or kidney cancer. The sequencing here drew on CD4+ or CD8+ T cells sorted from blood, taken in a trial of the OX40 agonist ivuxolimab. This chain links TRBV30 with TRBJ1-6; D remains unclear. The CDR3 sequence: CAWSGQTYSPLHF. CDR3 coding DNA: TGTGCCTGGAGTGGCCAGACCTATTCACCCCTCCACTTT.